This record concerns one TCR beta chain sequence. V lost 2 bases, J lost 11 bases, and 14 bases stayed unmatched. Germline V lookup: CDR1 KGHSH, CDR2 LQKENI. This CDR3 is 16 amino acids long. Study processing details: Amplifying reference gene primers gave estimates of nucleated cell counts. Produced via immunoSEQ multiplex PCR; TCRdb's table is partial and in-frame only. That table supplies the V and J calls and clone size; D and trimming were determined from the DNA. The data show some 87,000 clones, approximately 88% seen once. This sample was included in a study of blood T cell repertoires in COVID-19. Overall study: Sites across the United States, Italy and Spain contributed samples from acute and convalescent COVID-19. Sample material is recorded as cDNA or gDNA derived from T cells, B-cell-depleted T cells, or PBMCs.

Material for sequencing was peripheral blood. V is TRBV18 and J is TRBJ1-2, with 10 bases fitting TRBD1. The origin of this receptor is a woman in her sixties or seventies with acute or convalescent COVID-19. CDR3 bases: TGTGCCAGCTCACCAGAACCGGGACAGGGGTCCTGGCTATACACCTTC. It encodes CASSPEPGQGSWLYTF. The full variable domain, in which reference TRBV18 and TRBJ1-2 provide the parts outside the CDR3, is NAGVMQNPRHLVRRRGQEARLRCSPMKGHSHVYWYRQLPEEGLKFMVYLQKENIIDESGMPKERFSAEFPKEGPSILRIQQVVRGDSAAYFCASSPEPGQGSWLYTFGSGTRLTVV.